Listed below are T cell receptor beta chains from one sample, sequenced in a study of glioma-infiltrating T cells. TCRdb processed the multiplex PCR reads anew with MiXCR; each CDR3 protein has one entry. The sample has 150,000 or so distinct CDR3 sequences; 30% to 40% are singletons. Material: glioma tissue, nonneoplastic brain tissue, or PBMCs (not recorded which). The receptor set was obtained from a human donor with low-grade glioma or glioblastoma, undergoing nonglioma brain surgery, or in good health (not recorded which). Both conserved end residues are trimmed from each CDR3. Each record gives: V gene, J gene, CDR3 protein.

V: TRBV7-2; J: TRBJ1-1; CDR3: ASSSSLNTEAF
V: TRBV20-1; J: TRBJ2-1; CDR3: SARLSGGPYNEQF
V: TRBV20-1; J: TRBJ1-5; CDR3: SARDPGVAQPQH
V: TRBV7-2; J: TRBJ2-7; CDR3: ASSYPLRNEQY
V: TRBV2; J: TRBJ1-1; CDR3: ASSAGRTEAF
V: TRBV6-1; J: TRBJ2-3; CDR3: ASSPDSRQY
V: TRBV12-3/TRBV12-4; J: TRBJ1-1; CDR3: ASSLLTGANTEAF
V: TRBV19; J: TRBJ2-3; CDR3: ASSSGLAGVVDTQY
V: TRBV6-1; J: TRBJ2-5; CDR3: ASSPGTNGETQY
V: TRBV6-1; J: TRBJ2-3; CDR3: ASSLNSGTDTQY
V: TRBV27; J: TRBJ2-5; CDR3: ASGKQSQETQY
V: TRBV6-2/TRBV6-3; J: TRBJ1-1; CDR3: ASSYYGPPSQTEAF
V: TRBV7-6; J: TRBJ1-3; CDR3: ASRLGNTIY
V: TRBV6-1; J: TRBJ2-5; CDR3: AMLADQETQY